Listed below are T cell receptor beta chains from one sample, sequenced in a study of regulatory T cells in long-lasting Graves disease. In TCRdb, the multiplex PCR reads were re-called with MiXCR into one record per CDR3 protein. The table has roughly 610,000 distinct CDR3 sequences, about 15% seen once. These sequences were also reported in another study, on T cells in Graves' hyperthyroidism and ophthalmopathy.

The sample consisted of peripheral blood mononuclear cells (PBMCs), taken at new diagnosis, from a patient treated with antithyroid drugs. The receptors shown here come from a man between 18 and 29 years old with Graves disease. Each CDR3 is given with its conserved first and last residue. Fields, in order: V gene, D gene, J gene, clone size, CDR3 DNA, CDR3 protein. D genes are given only for firm matches. Some rows have no size entry. The others give once, few or many, or a class for an expanded clone.

V gene: TRBV12-3/TRBV12-4
D gene: TRBD2
J gene: TRBJ2-7
clone size: many
CDR3 DNA: TGTGCCAGCAGTCCCGGGACTAGCGGGGTGTACGAGCAGTACTTC
CDR3 protein: CASSPGTSGVYEQYF

V gene: TRBV30
D gene: .
J gene: TRBJ2-7
clone size: few
CDR3 DNA: TGTGCCTGGAGTATCGGCTACGAGCAGTACTTC
CDR3 protein: CAWSIGYEQYF

V gene: TRBV10-3
D gene: .
J gene: TRBJ2-7
clone size: many
CDR3 DNA: TGTGCCATCAGGGACACCTACGAGCAGTACTTC
CDR3 protein: CAIRDTYEQYF

V gene: TRBV12-3/TRBV12-4
D gene: .
J gene: TRBJ2-4
clone size: few
CDR3 DNA: TGTGCCAGCAGTCACCCGGACGGGAAAAACATTCAGTACTTC
CDR3 protein: CASSHPDGKNIQYF

V gene: TRBV20-1
D gene: .
J gene: TRBJ2-7
clone size: few
CDR3 DNA: TGCAGTGCCCTAAAGGACGTTGGGTACGAGCAGTACTTC
CDR3 protein: CSALKDVGYEQYF

V gene: TRBV5-1
D gene: .
J gene: TRBJ2-1
clone size: many
CDR3 DNA: TGCGCCAGCAGCTTGGCCAGCGACGTCGATGAGCAGTTCTTC
CDR3 protein: CASSLASDVDEQFF

V gene: TRBV6-1
D gene: .
J gene: TRBJ2-7
clone size: many
CDR3 DNA: TGTGCCAGCAGTCGATCGAACTCCTACGAGCAGTACTTC
CDR3 protein: CASSRSNSYEQYF

V gene: TRBV18
D gene: TRBD1
J gene: TRBJ2-7
clone size: once
CDR3 DNA: TGTGCCAGCTCCCGACAGGGGGATACCTACGAGCAGTACTTC
CDR3 protein: CASSRQGDTYEQYF

V gene: TRBV29-1
D gene: TRBD1
J gene: TRBJ2-3
clone size: .
CDR3 DNA: TGCAGCGTGGACAGGGGGCGCACAGATACGCAGTATTTT
CDR3 protein: CSVDRGRTDTQYF

V gene: TRBV15
D gene: .
J gene: TRBJ1-1
clone size: few
CDR3 DNA: TGTGCCACCAGCAGAGGCGTAGAGGGGTTGGCCACTGAAGCTTTCTTT
CDR3 protein: CATSRGVEGLATEAFF

V gene: TRBV5-1
D gene: .
J gene: TRBJ2-4
clone size: few
CDR3 DNA: TGCGCCAGCAGCTTCGGGCCCATTCAGTACTTC
CDR3 protein: CASSFGPIQYF

V gene: TRBV12-5
D gene: .
J gene: TRBJ2-2
clone size: few
CDR3 DNA: TGTGCTAGTGGTTTGGTACCTTCCAGGGAATACACCGGGGAGCTGTTTTTT
CDR3 protein: CASGLVPSREYTGELFF

V gene: TRBV10-2
D gene: TRBD1
J gene: TRBJ1-5
clone size: few
CDR3 DNA: TGCGCCAGCAGTGGTAGGGGGCGAGGCAATCAGCCCCAGCATTTT
CDR3 protein: CASSGRGRGNQPQHF

V gene: TRBV29-1
D gene: TRBD1
J gene: TRBJ2-5
clone size: .
CDR3 DNA: TGCAGCGTTTACAGGGGGGACCAAGAGACCCAGTACTTC
CDR3 protein: CSVYRGDQETQYF

V gene: TRBV13
D gene: TRBD1
J gene: TRBJ1-1
clone size: many
CDR3 DNA: TGTGCCAGCAGCTTCAGGACAGGGTGGGACACTGAAGCTTTCTTT
CDR3 protein: CASSFRTGWDTEAFF

V gene: TRBV7-9
D gene: .
J gene: TRBJ2-2
clone size: .
CDR3 DNA: TGTGCCAGCAGCTTCGTCGGGACCGGGGAGCTGTTTTTT
CDR3 protein: CASSFVGTGELFF

V gene: TRBV6-1
D gene: .
J gene: TRBJ1-2
clone size: many
CDR3 DNA: TGTGCCAGCAGTCTTGACAGATATGGCTACACCTTC
CDR3 protein: CASSLDRYGYTF

V gene: TRBV7-9
D gene: .
J gene: TRBJ2-2
clone size: few
CDR3 DNA: TGTGCCAGCGGGGGAGACGCCGGGGAGCTGTTTTTT
CDR3 protein: CASGGDAGELFF

V gene: TRBV5-1
D gene: .
J gene: TRBJ2-5
clone size: .
CDR3 DNA: TGCGCCAGCAGCTCTGAGGGGGTCGGTGAGACCCAGTACTTC
CDR3 protein: CASSSEGVGETQYF

V gene: TRBV28
D gene: TRBD1
J gene: TRBJ2-1
clone size: .
CDR3 DNA: TGTGCCAGCAGTTTCGGGACAGGGCTCAGCTCCTACAATGAGCAGTTCTTC
CDR3 protein: CASSFGTGLSSYNEQFF

V gene: TRBV20-1
D gene: TRBD1
J gene: TRBJ1-5
clone size: .
CDR3 DNA: TGCAGTGCTAGGACTCCGGGACAGATGTATCAGCCCCAGCATTTT
CDR3 protein: CSARTPGQMYQPQHF

V gene: TRBV25-1
D gene: .
J gene: TRBJ1-4
clone size: few
CDR3 DNA: TGTGCCAGCAGTGACGGGACATCCGCAACTAATGAAAAACTGTTTTTT
CDR3 protein: CASSDGTSATNEKLFF

V gene: TRBV7-8
D gene: .
J gene: TRBJ1-4
clone size: .
CDR3 DNA: TGTGCCAGCGGCTTAGACCTGAATGAAAAACTGTTTTTT
CDR3 protein: CASGLDLNEKLFF

V gene: TRBV6-5
D gene: TRBD2
J gene: TRBJ2-2
clone size: .
CDR3 DNA: TGTGCCAGCAGTTACTCCCTAGCGGGGGGGGGGGAGCTGTTTTTT
CDR3 protein: CASSYSLAGGGELFF

V gene: TRBV5-5
D gene: .
J gene: TRBJ2-5
clone size: few
CDR3 DNA: TGTGCCAGCAGCTTGTCCAGTCAAGAGACCCAGTACTTC
CDR3 protein: CASSLSSQETQYF

V gene: TRBV3-1
D gene: TRBD2
J gene: TRBJ2-7
clone size: many
CDR3 DNA: TGTGCCAGCAGCCTACAGCCCGGGACTAGCGGCGAGCAGTACTTC
CDR3 protein: CASSLQPGTSGEQYF

V gene: TRBV19
D gene: .
J gene: TRBJ2-1
clone size: many
CDR3 DNA: TGTGCCAGTAGTATAGACCCAGCAGGGTACAATGAGCAGTTCTTC
CDR3 protein: CASSIDPAGYNEQFF

V gene: TRBV12-3/TRBV12-4
D gene: .
J gene: TRBJ1-3
clone size: few
CDR3 DNA: TGTGCCAGCAGTTTATCGGGTTTCGGAAACACCATATATTTT
CDR3 protein: CASSLSGFGNTIYF

V gene: TRBV14
D gene: TRBD1
J gene: TRBJ2-1
clone size: .
CDR3 DNA: TGTGCCAGCAGCTCAATCCGGTACAGGGGGGTAGGTGAGCAGTTCTTC
CDR3 protein: CASSSIRYRGVGEQFF

V gene: TRBV3-1
D gene: .
J gene: TRBJ2-2
clone size: .
CDR3 DNA: TGTGCCAGCAGCCAAGCCCAGCGACTGTTTTTT
CDR3 protein: CASSQAQRLFF

V gene: TRBV10-3
D gene: TRBD2
J gene: TRBJ2-5
clone size: few
CDR3 DNA: TGTGCCGCGGGACTAGCGGGATTGCAGACCCAGTACTTC
CDR3 protein: CAAGLAGLQTQYF

V gene: TRBV10-3
D gene: .
J gene: TRBJ2-1
clone size: .
CDR3 DNA: TGTGCCATCAGGGCAGGGGACTACAATGAGCAGTTCTTC
CDR3 protein: CAIRAGDYNEQFF

V gene: TRBV28
D gene: TRBD1
J gene: TRBJ2-2
clone size: .
CDR3 DNA: TGTGCCAGCACCCCGGGACAGGGGACCGGGGAGCTGTTTTTT
CDR3 protein: CASTPGQGTGELFF

V gene: TRBV5-5
D gene: .
J gene: TRBJ2-7
clone size: many
CDR3 DNA: TGTGCCAGCAGCCCCACCAGGAGCCTAAGCTCCTACGAGCAGTACTTC
CDR3 protein: CASSPTRSLSSYEQYF

V gene: TRBV6-2/TRBV6-3
D gene: .
J gene: TRBJ2-1
clone size: .
CDR3 DNA: TGTGCCAGCAGTTACGGGCGTCTGGGCACCTACAATGAGCAGTTCTTC
CDR3 protein: CASSYGRLGTYNEQFF

V gene: TRBV24-1
D gene: .
J gene: TRBJ2-1
clone size: few
CDR3 DNA: TGTGCCACCAGCACTCTCAATGAGCAGTTCTTC
CDR3 protein: CATSTLNEQFF

V gene: TRBV27
D gene: TRBD1
J gene: TRBJ1-6
clone size: .
CDR3 DNA: TGTGCCAGCAGCGAATGGGCGGGACAGGGTGATTCACCCCTCCACTTT
CDR3 protein: CASSEWAGQGDSPLHF

V gene: TRBV7-2
D gene: .
J gene: TRBJ1-1
clone size: many
CDR3 DNA: TGTGCCAGCAGCCCCGGGCCTGGAGGCACTGAAGCTTTCTTT
CDR3 protein: CASSPGPGGTEAFF

V gene: TRBV5-6
D gene: .
J gene: TRBJ1-5
clone size: .
CDR3 DNA: TGTGCCAGCAGCTTGGCCGAAGCCAGAAAAGATCAGCCCCAGCATTTT
CDR3 protein: CASSLAEARKDQPQHF

V gene: TRBV2
D gene: TRBD1
J gene: TRBJ1-2
clone size: .
CDR3 DNA: TGTGCCAGCAGTTTAAGGCGGGACAGGGGAGTGAGAGGCTACACCTTC
CDR3 protein: CASSLRRDRGVRGYTF

V gene: TRBV12-3/TRBV12-4
D gene: TRBD1
J gene: TRBJ2-7
clone size: many
CDR3 DNA: TGTGCCAGCAGTTTAGGGGGACAGGTTTACGAGCAGTACTTC
CDR3 protein: CASSLGGQVYEQYF

V gene: TRBV14
D gene: TRBD2
J gene: TRBJ2-4
clone size: .
CDR3 DNA: TGTGCCAGCAGCCGCTTGGCGGGGGGAGACATTCAGTACTTC
CDR3 protein: CASSRLAGGDIQYF

V gene: TRBV2
D gene: .
J gene: TRBJ2-5
clone size: .
CDR3 DNA: TGTGCCAGTCATCGAGTGTACCAAGAGACCCAGTACTTC
CDR3 protein: CASHRVYQETQYF

V gene: TRBV7-3
D gene: TRBD2
J gene: TRBJ2-2
clone size: .
CDR3 DNA: TGTGCCAGCAGCTCGGGACTAGCGGGACACACCGGGGAGCTGTTTTTT
CDR3 protein: CASSSGLAGHTGELFF

V gene: TRBV14
D gene: TRBD2
J gene: TRBJ2-1
clone size: few
CDR3 DNA: TGTGCCAGCAGCCAAGGCGGGGGGTACAATGAGCAGTTCTTC
CDR3 protein: CASSQGGGYNEQFF